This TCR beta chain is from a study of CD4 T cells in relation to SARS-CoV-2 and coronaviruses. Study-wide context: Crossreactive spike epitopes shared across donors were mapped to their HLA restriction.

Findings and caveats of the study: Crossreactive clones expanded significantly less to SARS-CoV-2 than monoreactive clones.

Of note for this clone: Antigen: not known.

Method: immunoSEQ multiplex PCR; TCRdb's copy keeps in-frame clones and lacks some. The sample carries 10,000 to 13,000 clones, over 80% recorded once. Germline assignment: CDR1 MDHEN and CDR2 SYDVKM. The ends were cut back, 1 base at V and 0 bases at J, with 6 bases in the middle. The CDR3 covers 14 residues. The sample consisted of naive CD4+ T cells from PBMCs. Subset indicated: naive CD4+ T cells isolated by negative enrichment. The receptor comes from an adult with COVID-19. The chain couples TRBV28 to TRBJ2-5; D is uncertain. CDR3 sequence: CASSLLGNQETQYF. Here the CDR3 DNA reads TGTGCCAGCAGTTTATTGGGAAACCAAGAGACCCAGTACTTC.